The 5 T cell receptor beta chains below all came from one sample that was sequenced in a study of blood T cell repertoires in COVID-19. This table comes from immunoSEQ multiplex PCR, and its TCRdb copy is limited to in-frame clones, with some not included. Of 300,000 to 450,000 clones listed, approximately 89% are singletons. Sequenced material: peripheral blood. The source of these receptors is a woman aged 55-75 years with COVID-19, enrolled during active disease.

The V and J genes are TRBV5-8 and TRBJ1-2, with a tentative D call TRBD1 (5 bases). The ends were cut back, 0 bases at V and 8 bases at J, with 11 bases in the middle. Germline V CDR1 and CDR2: SGHTS, YDEGEE. The CDR3 totals 13 residues. The CDR3 protein is CASSLARSGGYTF. In DNA, the CDR3 is TGTGCCAGCAGCTTGGCCCGCTCAGGGGGCTACACCTTC.

The chain links TRBV10-3 to TRBJ1-1; D remains ambiguous. The V and J ends lost 2 bases and 6 bases respectively, with 13 bases between them. The CDR3 runs 14 residues. Germline values: CDR1 ENHRY, CDR2 SYGVKD. This CDR3 reads CAISEPPTHAEAFF. The CDR3 coding sequence is TGTGCCATCAGTGAGCCGCCGACTCATGCTGAAGCTTTCTTT.

The chain joins TRBV5-6 to TRBJ1-1; D remains ambiguous. The CDR3 loop spans 16 amino acids. Germline-derived CDR1 and CDR2 are SGHDT and YYEEEE. Trimming removed 4 bases from V and 3 bases from J, with 19 bases in between. The CDR3 protein is CASSPGGKIRDTEAFF. The CDR3 coding sequence is TGTGCCAGCAGCCCGGGCGGGAAAATACGGGACACTGAAGCTTTCTTT.

This clone was seen a single time. The chain carries TRBV18 and TRBJ1-5; 9 bases agree with TRBD1. This CDR3 is 14 amino acids long. The germline V gene has CDR1 KGHSH and CDR2 LQKENI. V was pared by 4 bases and J by 7 bases, with 5 bases of the junction left unmatched. This CDR3 reads CASSLSGQGQPQHF. CDR3 nucleotides: TGTGCCAGCTCACTTTCGGGACAGGGACAGCCCCAGCATTTT.

The chain uses TRBV4-1 and TRBJ2-3; 7 nucleotides match TRBD2. Germline values: CDR1 MGHRA, CDR2 YSYEKL. The CDR3 consists of 14 residues. Trimming removed 8 bases from V and 2 bases from J; junction bases left unmatched: 7. As DNA, the CDR3 is TGCGCCAGCGGCGAGCGGGGCTTCACAGATACGCAGTATTTT. This codes for CASGERGFTDTQYF.